These 16 T cell receptor beta chains originate from one sample sequenced in a study of siplizumab effects on memory and regulatory T cells. Repertoires were generated with immunoSEQ multiplex PCR, while TCRdb's copy carries only in-frame clones and drops some. Of approximately 100,000 clones in the sample, 85% to 95% were seen once. Material for sequencing was Tregs sorted from blood. The origin of the receptors is a human donor in good health.

The V and J genes are TRBV6-5 and TRBJ2-1; possible D gene TRBD1, 6 bases. The V and J ends lost 8 bases and 4 bases respectively, with 15 bases between them. CDR3 length equals 14 residues. The germline V gene has CDR1 MNHEY and CDR2 SVGAGI. CDR3 protein: CASRYRVGYNEQFF. Written as DNA, the CDR3 is TGTGCCAGCCGATACAGGGTAGGATACAATGAGCAGTTCTTC.

V usage is TRBV5-4 and J usage is TRBJ2-7; 9 bases match TRBD2. This CDR3 has 16 amino acids. V shed 4 bases and J 1 base; nucleotides not matched to a gene: 9. Germline V lookup: CDR1 SGHNT, CDR2 YYREEE (reference sequence). As DNA, the CDR3 is TGTGCCAGCAGCCGGAGTGGGACTAGCAGATCCTACGAGCAGTACTTC. Protein sequence: CASSRSGTSRSYEQYF.

J is TRBJ1-2 and V is TRBV28; D is undetermined. Trimming pared 6 bases from V and 8 bases from J, leaving 19 bases between. Germline V lookup: CDR1 MDHEN, CDR2 SYDVKM. CDR3 size: 14 residues. CDR3 in amino acids: CASRSSAIPGGYTF. The CDR3 DNA reads TGTGCCAGCAGATCTTCGGCCATCCCGGGGGGCTACACCTTC.

The chain joins TRBV5-1 to TRBJ1-2; D uncertain. The CDR3 runs to 14 residues. Deletions cut 4 bases from V and 4 bases from J, with 14 bases between. CDR1 is SGHRS, CDR2 YFSETQ, per germline. CDR3 DNA: TGCGCCAGCAGCATGGCCAGGTCCCGCTATGGCTACACCTTC. As protein: CASSMARSRYGYTF.

This chain connects TRBV7-6 to TRBJ2-5; D remains unclear. Trimming removed 8 bases from V and 3 bases from J, with 10 bases in between. CDR3 length: 12 residues. In germline, CDR1 is SGHVS, CDR2 FNYEAQ. In nucleotides, the CDR3 is TGTGCCAGCGGGATCTCCGAAGAGACCCAGTACTTC. As protein: CASGISEETQYF.

The chain links TRBV29-1 to TRBJ2-7, with D maybe TRBD1 (6 bases). This CDR3 is built from 12 residues. Trimming left V 4 bases short and J 6 bases short, with 13 bases between. Per germline, CDR1 SQVTM and CDR2 ANQGSEA. DNA for the CDR3: TGCAGCGTTGGCTTACCACAGGGCGAGCAGTACTTC. Amino acid sequence: CSVGLPQGEQYF.

The chain recombines TRBV5-1 with TRBJ2-3; 7 bases line up with TRBD2. With 6 bases clipped from V and 5 bases from J, the junction kept 6 bases outside the gene matches. The germline V gene has CDR1 SGHRS and CDR2 YFSETQ. This CDR3 contains 13 residues. The CDR3, as DNA: TGCGCCAGCACGTTGCGGGAGAAAGATACGCAGTATTTT. Translating it yields CASTLREKDTQYF. The full variable domain, in which reference TRBV5-1 and TRBJ2-3 provide the parts outside the CDR3, is KAGVTQTPRYLIKTRGQQVTLSCSPISGHRSVSWYQQTPGQGLQFLFEYFSETQRNKGNFPGRFSGRQFSNSRSEMNVSTLELGDSALYLCASTLREKDTQYFGPGTRLTVL.

The chain has TRBV27 and TRBJ2-7; 9 positions match TRBD2. The CDR3 is made up of 17 amino acids. Trimming took 2 bases from V and 2 from J; bases not matched to a gene: 10. CDR1 MNHEY and CDR2 SMNVEV come from the germline V gene (reference sequence). The CDR3 loop is CASSLVASGTYAYEQYF. The CDR3, as DNA: TGTGCCAGCAGTTTAGTGGCTAGCGGGACTTATGCCTACGAGCAGTACTTC.

This chain joins TRBV2 and TRBJ1-3, with 8 bases that match TRBD1. The length of the CDR3 is 13 residues. The V gene's germline CDR1 is SNHLY and CDR2 FYNNEI. Trimming cost V 6 bases and J 4 bases; bases outside gene matches: 2. DNA for the CDR3: TGTGCCAGCAGCAGACAGGGGGGAAACACCATATATTTT. Its protein product is CASSRQGGNTIYF.

The rearrangement joins TRBV18 to TRBJ1-1; D is perhaps TRBD1 (5 bases). The CDR3 runs 18 residues. CDR1 is KGHSH, CDR2 LQKENI, per germline. V shed 2 bases and J shed 1 base, with 20 bases lying between them. The CDR3 DNA is TGTGCCAGCTCACCATTGGGGTTGGGGGGAGTGAGGAACACTGAAGCTTTCTTT. Amino acids: CASSPLGLGGVRNTEAFF.

V is TRBV5-1 and J is TRBJ1-4; possibly TRBD1 for D (5 bases). Trimming pared 5 bases from V and 0 bases from J, leaving 8 bases between. The CDR3 sequence is 14 residues long. Germline CDR1 and CDR2: SGHRS and YFSETQ. CDR3 sequence: CASRTDATNEKLFF. DNA for the CDR3: TGCGCCAGCAGGACAGACGCAACTAATGAAAAACTGTTTTTT.

The chain combines TRBV29-1 with TRBJ2-2; 9 nucleotides match TRBD2. Germline V lookup: CDR1 SQVTM, CDR2 ANQGSEA. The CDR3 covers 17 residues. The J segment lost 7 bases and the V segment lost 4 bases, leaving 16 bases of the junction unmatched. The DNA for the CDR3 is TGCAGCGTTGTTCTTTTGCGGGAGGGGTTTAATGACGGGGAGCTGTTTTTT. It yields the protein CSVVLLREGFNDGELFF.

This chain links TRBV7-2 with TRBJ2-3; 7 bases map to TRBD2. J lost 6 bases, V lost 3 bases, and 9 bases had no gene match. The CDR3 totals 15 residues. Germline CDR1 is SGHTA and CDR2 is FQGNSA. This chain's CDR3 is CASSFGAGVVDTQYF. In DNA, the CDR3 is TGTGCCAGCAGCTTCGGGGCGGGAGTAGTTGATACGCAGTATTTT. The full variable domain, completed using reference TRBV7-2 and TRBJ2-3, is GAGVSQSPSNKVTEKGKDVELRCDPISGHTALYWYRQSLGQGLEFLIYFQGNSAPDKSGLPSDRFSAERTGGSVSTLTIQRTQQEDSAVYLCASSFGAGVVDTQYFGPGTRLTVL.

The chain employs TRBV11-2 and TRBJ1-4; D unclear. This CDR3 region has 15 residues. V dropped 3 bases and J dropped 1 base, with 9 bases sitting between them. Germline CDR1 and CDR2: SGHAT and FQNNGV. This chain's CDR3 is CASSFSPETNEKLFF. Written as DNA, the CDR3 is TGTGCCAGCAGCTTCTCCCCTGAAACTAATGAAAAACTGTTTTTT.

With respect to this clone: The junction does not match germline at one end; this may be a read error. The rearrangement uses TRBV18 and TRBJ2-7, with TRBD1 matching over 9 bases. CDR1 and CDR2 (germline): KGHSH, LQKENI. CDR3 length: 15 residues. The CDR3 region is CASSPRQGGTYVQYF. DNA for the CDR3: TGTGCCAGCTCACCGAGACAGGGGGGAACCTACGTGCAGTACTTC.

The genes are TRBV9 and TRBJ2-7; 9 bases line up with TRBD1. Germline CDR1 is SGDLS and CDR2 is YYNGEE. This CDR3 region has 15 residues. Trimming cost V 0 bases and J 6 bases; bases outside gene matches: 7. In DNA, the CDR3 is TGTGCCAGCAGCGTAGAGGGACAGGGATTCTCCGAGCAGTACTTC. Translation gives CASSVEGQGFSEQYF.